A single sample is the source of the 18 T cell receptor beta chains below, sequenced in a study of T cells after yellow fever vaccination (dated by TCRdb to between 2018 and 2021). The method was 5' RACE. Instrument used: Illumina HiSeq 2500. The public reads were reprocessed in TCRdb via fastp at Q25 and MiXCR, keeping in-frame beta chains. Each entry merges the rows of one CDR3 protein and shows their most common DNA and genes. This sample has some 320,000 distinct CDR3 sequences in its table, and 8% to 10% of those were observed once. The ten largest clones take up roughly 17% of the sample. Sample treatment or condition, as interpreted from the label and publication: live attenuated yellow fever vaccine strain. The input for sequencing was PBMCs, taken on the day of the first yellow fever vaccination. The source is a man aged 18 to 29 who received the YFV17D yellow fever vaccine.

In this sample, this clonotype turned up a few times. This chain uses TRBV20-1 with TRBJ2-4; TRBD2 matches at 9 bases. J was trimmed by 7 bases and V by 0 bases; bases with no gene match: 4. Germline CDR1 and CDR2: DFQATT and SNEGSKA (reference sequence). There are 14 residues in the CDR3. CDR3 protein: CSARDGGLANIQYF. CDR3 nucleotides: TGCAGTGCTAGAGATGGTGGACTAGCGAACATTCAGTACTTC.

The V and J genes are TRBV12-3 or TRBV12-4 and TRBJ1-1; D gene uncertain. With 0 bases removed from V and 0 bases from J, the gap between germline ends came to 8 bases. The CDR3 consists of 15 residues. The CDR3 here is CASSLARYMNTEAFF. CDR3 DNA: TGTGCCAGCAGTTTAGCCAGATACATGAACACTGAAGCTTTCTTT.

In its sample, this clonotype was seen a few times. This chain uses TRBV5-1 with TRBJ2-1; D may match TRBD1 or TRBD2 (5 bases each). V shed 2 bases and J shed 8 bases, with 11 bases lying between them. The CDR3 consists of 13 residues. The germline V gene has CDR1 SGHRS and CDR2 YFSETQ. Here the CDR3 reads CASSFLLGDEQFF. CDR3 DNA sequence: TGCGCCAGCAGCTTTCTGCTGGGGGATGAGCAGTTCTTC.

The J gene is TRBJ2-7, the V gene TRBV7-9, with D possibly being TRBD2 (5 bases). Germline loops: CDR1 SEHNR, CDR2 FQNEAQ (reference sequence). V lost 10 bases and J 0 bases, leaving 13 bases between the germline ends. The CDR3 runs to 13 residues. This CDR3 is CATGLPSSYEQYV. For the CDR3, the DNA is TGTGCCACCGGACTCCCGAGCTCCTACGAGCAGTACGTC.

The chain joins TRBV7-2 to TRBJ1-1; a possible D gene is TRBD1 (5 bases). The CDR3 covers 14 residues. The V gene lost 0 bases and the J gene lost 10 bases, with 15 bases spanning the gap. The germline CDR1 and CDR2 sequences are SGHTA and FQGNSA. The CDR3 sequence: CASSLAGAGRRAFF. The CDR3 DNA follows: TGTGCCAGCAGCTTAGCTGGGGCTGGGAGGAGAGCTTTCTTT.

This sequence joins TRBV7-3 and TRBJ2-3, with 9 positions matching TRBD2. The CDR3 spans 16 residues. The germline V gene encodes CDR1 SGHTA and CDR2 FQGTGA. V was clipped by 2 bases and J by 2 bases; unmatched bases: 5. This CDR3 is CASSLFLAGNTDTQYF. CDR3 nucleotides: TGTGCCAGCAGCTTATTTCTAGCGGGGAACACAGATACGCAGTATTTT.

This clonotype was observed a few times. CDR3 nucleotide sequence: TGTGCCAGCAGCTCCCGCGGTGTGCGGGGGCTCTGGAATGAGCAGTTCTTC. Translated, it gives CASSSRGVRGLWNEQFF. This chain joins TRBV6-1 and TRBJ2-1, with D tentatively TRBD2 (7 bases). The germline CDR1 and CDR2 sequences are MNHNS and SASEGT. This CDR3 is built from 17 residues. The V and J ends lost 6 bases and 7 bases respectively, with 25 bases between them.

For the CDR3, the DNA is TGTGCCAGCAGCTCAGACCTGGGACAGTCACCGCATGGCTACACCTTC. Translating it yields CASSSDLGQSPHGYTF. The chain couples TRBV7-9 to TRBJ1-2; 7 bases match TRBD1. This CDR3 is 16 amino acids long. Unmatched junction bases numbered 14, after V lost 4 bases and J lost 6 bases. In germline, CDR1 is SEHNR, CDR2 FQNEAQ (reference sequence).

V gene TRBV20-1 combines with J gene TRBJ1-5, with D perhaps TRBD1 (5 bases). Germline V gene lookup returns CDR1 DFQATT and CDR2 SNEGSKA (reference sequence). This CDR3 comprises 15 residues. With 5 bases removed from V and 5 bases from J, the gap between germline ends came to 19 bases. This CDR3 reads CSASRPGVGDQPQHF. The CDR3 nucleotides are TGCAGTGCTTCTCGCCCCGGGGTGGGGGATCAGCCCCAGCATTTT.

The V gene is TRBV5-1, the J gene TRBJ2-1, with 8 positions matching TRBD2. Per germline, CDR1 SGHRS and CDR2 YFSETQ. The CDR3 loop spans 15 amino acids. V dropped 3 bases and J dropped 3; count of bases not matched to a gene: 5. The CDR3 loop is CASSSLAGIYNEQFF. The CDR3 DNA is TGCGCCAGCAGCTCATTAGCGGGGATCTACAATGAGCAGTTCTTC.

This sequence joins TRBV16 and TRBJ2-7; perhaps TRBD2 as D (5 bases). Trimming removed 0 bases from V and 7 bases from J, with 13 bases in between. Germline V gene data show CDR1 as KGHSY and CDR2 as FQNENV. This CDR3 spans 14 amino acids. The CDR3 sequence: CASSQSRPPGEQYF. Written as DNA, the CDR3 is TGTGCCAGCAGCCAATCTAGACCTCCGGGGGAGCAGTACTTC.

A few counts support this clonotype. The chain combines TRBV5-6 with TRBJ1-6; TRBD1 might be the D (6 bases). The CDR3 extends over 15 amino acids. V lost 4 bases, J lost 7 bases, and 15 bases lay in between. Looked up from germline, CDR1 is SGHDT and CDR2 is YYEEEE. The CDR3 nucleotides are TGTGCCAGCAGCCGGGACATCTTAGGGAATTCACCCCTCCACTTT. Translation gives CASSRDILGNSPLHF.

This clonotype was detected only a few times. As DNA, the CDR3 is TGTGCCAGCAGCTTTAGCACGGGGGAGACCCAGTACTTC. It is translated as CASSFSTGETQYF. The chain has TRBV7-2 and TRBJ2-5, with D perhaps matching TRBD2 (5 bases). In germline, CDR1 is SGHTA, CDR2 FQGNSA. This CDR3 region has 13 residues. The ends were cut back, 3 bases at V and 5 bases at J, with 10 bases in the middle.

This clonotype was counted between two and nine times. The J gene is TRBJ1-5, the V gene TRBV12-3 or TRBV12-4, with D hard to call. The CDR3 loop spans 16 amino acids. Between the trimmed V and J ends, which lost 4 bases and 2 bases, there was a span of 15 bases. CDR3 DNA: TGTGCCAGCAGTTCCCGGATTTTACGAGGCAATCAGCCCCAGCATTTT. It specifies CASSSRILRGNQPQHF.

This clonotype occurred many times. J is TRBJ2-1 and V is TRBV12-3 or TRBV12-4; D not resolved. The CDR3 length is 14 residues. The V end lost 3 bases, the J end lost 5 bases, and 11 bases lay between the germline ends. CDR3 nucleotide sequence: TGTGCCAGCAGTTTTTCTAACAGAGACAATGAGCAGTTCTTC. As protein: CASSFSNRDNEQFF.

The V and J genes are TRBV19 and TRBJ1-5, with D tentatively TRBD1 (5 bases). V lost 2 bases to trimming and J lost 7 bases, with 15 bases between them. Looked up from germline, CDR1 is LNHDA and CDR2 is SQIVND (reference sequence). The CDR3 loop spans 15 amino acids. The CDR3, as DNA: TGTGCCAGTAGTATACTTGGGCAGGGCGACCAGCCCCAGCATTTT. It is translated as CASSILGQGDQPQHF.

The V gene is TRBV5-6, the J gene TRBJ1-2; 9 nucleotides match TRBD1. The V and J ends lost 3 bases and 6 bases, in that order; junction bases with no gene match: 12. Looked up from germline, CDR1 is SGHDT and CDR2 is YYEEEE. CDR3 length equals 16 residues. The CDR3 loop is CASSSHTTGGRDGYTF. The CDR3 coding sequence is TGTGCCAGCAGCTCGCATACTACAGGGGGCAGGGATGGCTACACCTTC.

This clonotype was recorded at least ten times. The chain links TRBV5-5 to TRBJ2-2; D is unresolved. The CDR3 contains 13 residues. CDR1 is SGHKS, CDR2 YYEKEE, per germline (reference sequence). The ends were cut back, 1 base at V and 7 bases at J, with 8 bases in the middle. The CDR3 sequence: CASSLWDFGELFF. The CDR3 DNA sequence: TGTGCCAGCAGCTTGTGGGATTTCGGGGAGCTGTTTTTT.